The text below deals with one TCR beta chain. Its target is not known. This entry is derived from a study of T cell responses to AZD1222 COVID-19 vaccine. Overall study context: Doses given second, at about 4 or about 12 weeks, were pooled. Study results and caveats: Clonal diversity was possibly underestimated, and white British individuals and females predominated among donors. Seropositive at baseline were only a handful of AZD1222 recipients. Spike as a whole was targeted by vaccine-associated CD4 TCRs, dominant at 160-218 and 743-854.

Libraries were prepared by immunoSEQ multiplex PCR; TCRdb keeps only in-frame clonotypes and omits some of them. The sample includes more than 100,000 clones, less than 90% of them seen just once. The CDR3 extends over 14 amino acids. Trimming left V 5 bases short and J 4 bases short, with 14 bases between. Germline V lookup: CDR1 SEHNR, CDR2 FQNEAQ (reference sequence). Source: peripheral blood, taken on day 0 of AZD1222 vaccination. The clonotype originates from an adult in good health. The V and J genes are TRBV7-9 and TRBJ1-1, with D possibly matching TRBD1 (6 bases). CDR3 DNA: TGTGCCAGCAGCCGGCGGGGGCGGACCACTGAAGCTTTCTTT. Translating gives CASSRRGRTTEAFF.